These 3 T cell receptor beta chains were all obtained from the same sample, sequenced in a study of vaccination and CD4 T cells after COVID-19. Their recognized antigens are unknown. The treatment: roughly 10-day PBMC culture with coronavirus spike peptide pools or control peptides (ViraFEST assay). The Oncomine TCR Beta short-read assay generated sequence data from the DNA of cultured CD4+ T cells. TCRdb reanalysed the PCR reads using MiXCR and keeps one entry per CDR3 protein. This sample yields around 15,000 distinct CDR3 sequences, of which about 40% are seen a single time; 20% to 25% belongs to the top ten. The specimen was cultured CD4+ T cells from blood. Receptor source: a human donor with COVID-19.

CDR3 nucleotides: TGCAGCGTTGTTCCGAATTCGAGGACTCATGGCTACACCTTC. Protein sequence: CSVVPNSRTHGYTF. The rearrangement links TRBV29-1 to TRBJ1-2; D uncertain. The germline V and J ends were trimmed by 4 bases and 6 bases, with 18 bases remaining between them. Germline CDR1 is SQVTM and CDR2 is ANQGSEA. The CDR3 consists of 14 residues.

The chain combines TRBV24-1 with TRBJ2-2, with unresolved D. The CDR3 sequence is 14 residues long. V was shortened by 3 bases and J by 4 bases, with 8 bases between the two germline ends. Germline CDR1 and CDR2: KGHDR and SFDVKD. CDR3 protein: CATSDPGLTGELFF. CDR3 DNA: TGTGCCACCAGTGATCCTGGCCTCACCGGGGAGCTGTTTTTT.

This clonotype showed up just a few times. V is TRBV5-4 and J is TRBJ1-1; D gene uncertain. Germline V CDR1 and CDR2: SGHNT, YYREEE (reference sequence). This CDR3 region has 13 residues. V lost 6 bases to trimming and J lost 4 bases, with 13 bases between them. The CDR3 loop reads CASNYKHGTEAFF. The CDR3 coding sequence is TGTGCCAGCAACTACAAACATGGCACTGAAGCTTTCTTT.